The rows below give T cell receptor beta chains drawn from one sample of a study of cytomegalovirus exposure and HLA in healthy donors. The assay was immunoSEQ multiplex PCR, and TCRdb's table has in-frame clones only and misses some. Here the sample spans approximately 140,000 clones, roughly three quarters being singletons. The specimen was PBMCs. Receptor source: a woman aged 55-75 years in good health and CMV-seronegative. The CDR3 runs from the conserved cysteine through the conserved F or W. A D gene is named only where the DNA matches it firmly. Where a row states a size, it is once, few, many or the class of an expanded clone; other rows omit it.

j_call: TRBJ2-7; v_call: TRBV6-5; d_call: TRBD1; clone_size: .; cdr3_aa: CASSSRDRGSYEQYF; cdr3_nt: TGTGCCAGCAGTTCACGGGACAGGGGCTCCTACGAGCAGTACTTC
j_call: TRBJ2-4; v_call: TRBV9; d_call: TRBD2; clone_size: .; cdr3_aa: CASSAFSGRADFHIQYF; cdr3_nt: TGTGCCAGCAGCGCGTTTAGCGGGAGGGCCGATTTTCACATTCAGTACTTC
j_call: TRBJ2-2; v_call: TRBV14; d_call: .; clone_size: .; cdr3_aa: CASSQEIRRGNTGELFF; cdr3_nt: TGTGCCAGCAGCCAAGAGATCAGGAGGGGGAACACCGGGGAGCTGTTTTTT
j_call: TRBJ1-4; v_call: TRBV7-9; d_call: .; clone_size: .; cdr3_aa: CASSARGHPTNEKLFF; cdr3_nt: TGTGCCAGCAGCGCCCGAGGACACCCAACTAATGAAAAACTGTTTTTT
j_call: TRBJ1-6; v_call: TRBV10-1; d_call: .; clone_size: .; cdr3_aa: CASSGQQDSPLHF; cdr3_nt: TGCGCCAGCAGTGGACAGCAAGATTCACCCCTCCACTTT
j_call: TRBJ2-2; v_call: TRBV7-2; d_call: .; clone_size: .; cdr3_aa: CASTPGTRGRGRITGELFF; cdr3_nt: TGTGCCAGCACCCCTGGGACAAGGGGAAGGGGAAGGATCACCGGGGAGCTGTTTTTT
j_call: TRBJ1-3; v_call: TRBV7-8; d_call: TRBD1; clone_size: few; cdr3_aa: CASSFGQGNTIYF; cdr3_nt: TGTGCCAGCAGCTTCGGACAGGGGAACACCATATATTTT
j_call: TRBJ2-5; v_call: TRBV28; d_call: TRBD1; clone_size: .; cdr3_aa: CASSFPGQSREQYF; cdr3_nt: TGTGCCAGCAGTTTCCCGGGACAGAGCAGGGAGCAGTACTTC
j_call: TRBJ1-3; v_call: TRBV28; d_call: .; clone_size: .; cdr3_aa: CASSLLPGSVYF; cdr3_nt: TGTGCCAGCAGTTTACTTCCAGGGTCGGTATATTTT
j_call: TRBJ1-5; v_call: TRBV27; d_call: .; clone_size: .; cdr3_aa: CASSLFAGGNLRQPQHF; cdr3_nt: TGTGCCAGCAGTTTGTTTGCAGGTGGAAATTTACGTCAGCCCCAGCATTTT
j_call: TRBJ2-7; v_call: TRBV6-5; d_call: TRBD1; clone_size: .; cdr3_aa: CASSYNRGRSYEQYF; cdr3_nt: TGTGCCAGCAGTTACAACAGGGGGCGGTCCTACGAGCAGTACTTC
j_call: TRBJ1-1; v_call: TRBV10-3; d_call: .; clone_size: .; cdr3_aa: CAISEGSTEAFF; cdr3_nt: TGTGCCATCAGTGAGGGCAGCACTGAAGCTTTCTTT